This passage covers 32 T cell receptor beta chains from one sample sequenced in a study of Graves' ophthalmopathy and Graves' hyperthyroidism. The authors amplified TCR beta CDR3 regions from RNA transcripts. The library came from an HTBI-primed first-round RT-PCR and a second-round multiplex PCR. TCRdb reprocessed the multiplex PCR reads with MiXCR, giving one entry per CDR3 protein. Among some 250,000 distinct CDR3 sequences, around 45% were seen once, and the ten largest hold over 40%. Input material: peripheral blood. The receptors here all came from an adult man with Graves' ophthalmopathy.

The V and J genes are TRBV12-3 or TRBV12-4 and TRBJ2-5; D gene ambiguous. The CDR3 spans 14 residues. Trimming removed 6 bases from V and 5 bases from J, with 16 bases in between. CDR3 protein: CASSPNAFGETQYF. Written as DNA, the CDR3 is TGTGCCAGCAGCCCTAACGCGTTTGGGGAGACCCAGTACTTC.

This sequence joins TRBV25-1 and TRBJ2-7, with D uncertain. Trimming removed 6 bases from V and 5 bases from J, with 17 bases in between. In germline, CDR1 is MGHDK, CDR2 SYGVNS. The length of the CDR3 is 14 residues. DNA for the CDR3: TGTGCCAGCAGCTTAGCCCCGCAGGTCGACGAGCAGTACTTC. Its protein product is CASSLAPQVDEQYF.

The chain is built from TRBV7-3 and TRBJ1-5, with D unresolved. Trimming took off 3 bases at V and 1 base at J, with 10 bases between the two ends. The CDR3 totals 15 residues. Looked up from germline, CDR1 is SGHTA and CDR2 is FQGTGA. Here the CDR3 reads CASSFPPGSNQPQHF. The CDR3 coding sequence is TGTGCCAGCAGCTTCCCCCCCGGAAGCAATCAGCCCCAGCATTTT.

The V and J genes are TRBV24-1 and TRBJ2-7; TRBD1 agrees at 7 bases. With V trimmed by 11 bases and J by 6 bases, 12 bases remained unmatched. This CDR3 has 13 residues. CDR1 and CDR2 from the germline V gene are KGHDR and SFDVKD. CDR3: CASLTPGQSEQYF. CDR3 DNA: TGTGCCAGCCTCACGCCGGGACAGAGCGAGCAGTACTTC.

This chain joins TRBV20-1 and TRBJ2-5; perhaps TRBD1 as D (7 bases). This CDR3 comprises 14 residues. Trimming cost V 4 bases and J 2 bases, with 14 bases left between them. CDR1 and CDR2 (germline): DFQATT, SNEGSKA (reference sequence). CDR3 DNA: TGCAGTGCTAAACTAGCAGGGGGGCAAGAGACCCAGTACTTC. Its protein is CSAKLAGGQETQYF.

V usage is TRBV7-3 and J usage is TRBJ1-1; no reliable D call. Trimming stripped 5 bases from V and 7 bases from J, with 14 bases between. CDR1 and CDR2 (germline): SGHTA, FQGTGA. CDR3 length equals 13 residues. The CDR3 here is CASSPGHSDEAFF. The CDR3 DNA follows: TGTGCCAGCAGCCCCGGTCATAGTGATGAAGCTTTCTTT. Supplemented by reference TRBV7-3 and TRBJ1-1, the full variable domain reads GAGVSQTPSNKVTEKGKYVELRCDPISGHTALYWYRQSLGQGPEFLIYFQGTGAADDSGLPNDRFFAVRPEGSVSTLKIQRTERGDSAVYLCASSPGHSDEAFFGQGTRLTVV.

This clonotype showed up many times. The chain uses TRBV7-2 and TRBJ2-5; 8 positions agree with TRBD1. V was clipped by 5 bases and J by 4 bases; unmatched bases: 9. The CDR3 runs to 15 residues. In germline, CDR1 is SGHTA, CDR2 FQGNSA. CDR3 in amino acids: CASSTSSDRGETQYF. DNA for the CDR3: TGTGCCAGCAGCACCTCCTCCGACAGGGGAGAGACCCAGTACTTC.

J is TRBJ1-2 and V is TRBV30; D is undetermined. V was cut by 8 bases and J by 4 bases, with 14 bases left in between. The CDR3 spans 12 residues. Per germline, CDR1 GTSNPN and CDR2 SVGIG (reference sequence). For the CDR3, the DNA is TGTGCCCTTTCCAGTCGGAGCTATGGCTACACCTTC. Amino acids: CALSSRSYGYTF.

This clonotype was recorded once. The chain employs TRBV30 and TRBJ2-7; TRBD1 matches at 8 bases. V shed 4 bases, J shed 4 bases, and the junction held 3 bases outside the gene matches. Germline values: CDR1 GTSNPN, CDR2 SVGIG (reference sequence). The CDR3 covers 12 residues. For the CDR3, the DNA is TGTGCCTGGACCAGGGGGCTGTACGAGCAGTACTTC. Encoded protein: CAWTRGLYEQYF.

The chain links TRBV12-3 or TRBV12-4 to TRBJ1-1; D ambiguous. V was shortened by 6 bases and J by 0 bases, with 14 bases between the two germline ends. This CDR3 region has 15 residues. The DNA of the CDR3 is TGTGCCAGCAGGACGGACCGTAACTTGAACACTGAAGCTTTCTTT. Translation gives CASRTDRNLNTEAFF.

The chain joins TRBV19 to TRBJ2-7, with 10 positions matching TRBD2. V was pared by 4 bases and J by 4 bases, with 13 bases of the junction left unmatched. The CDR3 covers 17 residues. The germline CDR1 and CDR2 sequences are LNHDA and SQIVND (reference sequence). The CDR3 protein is CASSKRLAGPVLYEQYF. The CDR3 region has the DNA TGTGCCAGTAGTAAGCGACTAGCGGGTCCCGTCTTGTACGAGCAGTACTTC.

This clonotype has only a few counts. The CDR3 nucleotides are TGTGCCAGCAGCCCCTGGGTCGTGGGGAACGAGCAGTACTTC. This gives the protein CASSPWVVGNEQYF. The chain is built from TRBV12-3 or TRBV12-4 and TRBJ2-7; D is ambiguous. Between the trimmed V and J ends, which lost 6 bases and 5 bases, there was a span of 17 bases. This CDR3 contains 14 residues.

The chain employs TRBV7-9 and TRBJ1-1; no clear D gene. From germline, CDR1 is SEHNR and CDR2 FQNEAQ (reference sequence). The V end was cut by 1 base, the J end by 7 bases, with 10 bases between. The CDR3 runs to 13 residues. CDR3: CASSLVVDGEAFF. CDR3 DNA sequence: TGTGCCAGCAGCTTAGTGGTAGACGGTGAAGCTTTCTTT. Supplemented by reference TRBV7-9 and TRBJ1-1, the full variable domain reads DTGVSQNPRHKITKRGQNVTFRCDPISEHNRLYWYRQTLGQGPEFLTYFQNEAQLEKSRLLSDRFSAERPKGSFSTLEIQRTEQGDSAMYLCASSLVVDGEAFFGQGTRLTVV.

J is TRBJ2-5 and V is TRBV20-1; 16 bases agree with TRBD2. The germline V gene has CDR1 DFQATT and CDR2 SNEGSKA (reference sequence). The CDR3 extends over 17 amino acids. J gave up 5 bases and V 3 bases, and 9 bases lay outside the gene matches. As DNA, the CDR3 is TGCAGTGCTAGGCCCGGGACTAGCGGGGGGGCACGGGAGACCCAGTACTTC. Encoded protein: CSARPGTSGGARETQYF.

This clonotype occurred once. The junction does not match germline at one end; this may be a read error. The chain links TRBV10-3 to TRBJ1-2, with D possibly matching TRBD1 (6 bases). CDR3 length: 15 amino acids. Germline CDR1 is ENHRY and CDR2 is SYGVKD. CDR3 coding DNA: TGTGCCAGCAGTTACTCGATCTCACAGGGCAATGGCTACACCTTC. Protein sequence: CASSYSISQGNGYTF.

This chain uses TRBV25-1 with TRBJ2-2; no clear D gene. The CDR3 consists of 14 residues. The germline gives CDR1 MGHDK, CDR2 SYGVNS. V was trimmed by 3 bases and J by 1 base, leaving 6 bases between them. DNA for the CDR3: TGTGCCAGCAGTGACTGGGTGAACACCGGGGAGCTGTTTTTT. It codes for CASSDWVNTGELFF.

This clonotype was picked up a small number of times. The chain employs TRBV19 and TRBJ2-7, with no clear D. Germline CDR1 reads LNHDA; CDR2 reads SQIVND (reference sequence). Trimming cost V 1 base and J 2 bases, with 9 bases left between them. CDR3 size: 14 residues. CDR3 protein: CASSIGRVPYEQYF. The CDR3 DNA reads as TGTGCCAGTAGTATAGGCCGTGTCCCCTACGAGCAGTACTTC.

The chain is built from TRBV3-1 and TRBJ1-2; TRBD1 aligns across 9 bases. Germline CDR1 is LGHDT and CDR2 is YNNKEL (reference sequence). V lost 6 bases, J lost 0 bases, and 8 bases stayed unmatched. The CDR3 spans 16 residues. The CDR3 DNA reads TGTGCCAGCAGTGACAGGACAGGGGTAACTAACTATGGCTACACCTTC. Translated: CASSDRTGVTNYGYTF. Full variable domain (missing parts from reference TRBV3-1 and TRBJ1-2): DTAVSQTPKYLVTQMGNDKSIKCEQNLGHDTMYWYKQDSKKFLKIMFSYNNKELIINETVPNRFSPKSPDKAHLNLHINSLELGDSAVYFCASSDRTGVTNYGYTFGSGTRLTVV.

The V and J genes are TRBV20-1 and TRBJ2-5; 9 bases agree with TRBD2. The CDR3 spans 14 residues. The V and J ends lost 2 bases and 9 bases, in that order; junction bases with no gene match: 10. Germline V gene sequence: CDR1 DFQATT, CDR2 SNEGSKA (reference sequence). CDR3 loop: CSARPLAGSEAQYF. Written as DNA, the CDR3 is TGCAGTGCTAGACCACTAGCGGGTTCCGAGGCCCAGTACTTC.

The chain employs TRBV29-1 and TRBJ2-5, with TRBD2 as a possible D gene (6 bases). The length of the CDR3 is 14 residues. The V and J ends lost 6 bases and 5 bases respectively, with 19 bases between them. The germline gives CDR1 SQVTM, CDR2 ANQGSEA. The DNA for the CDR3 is TGCAGCGTCAACCAAGGGACTGTCGGGGAGACCCAGTACTTC. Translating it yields CSVNQGTVGETQYF. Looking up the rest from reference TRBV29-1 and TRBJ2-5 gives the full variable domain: SAVISQKPSRDICQRGTSLTIQCQVDSQVTMMFWYRQQPGQSLTLIATANQGSEATYESGFVIDKFPISRPNLTFSTLTVSNMSPEDSSIYLCSVNQGTVGETQYFGPGTRLLVL.

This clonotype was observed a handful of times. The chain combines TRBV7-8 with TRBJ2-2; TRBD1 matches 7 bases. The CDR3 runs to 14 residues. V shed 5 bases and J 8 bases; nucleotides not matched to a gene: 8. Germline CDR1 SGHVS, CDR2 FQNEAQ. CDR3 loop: CASSRDRVGGELFF. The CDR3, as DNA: TGTGCCAGCAGCCGTGACAGGGTCGGTGGGGAGCTGTTTTTT.

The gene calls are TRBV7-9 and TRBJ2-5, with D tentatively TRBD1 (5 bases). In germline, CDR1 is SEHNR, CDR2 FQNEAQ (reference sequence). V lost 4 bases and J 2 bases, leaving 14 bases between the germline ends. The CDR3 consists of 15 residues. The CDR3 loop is CASSSPNDRQETQYF. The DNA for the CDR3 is TGTGCCAGCAGCTCCCCAAATGACAGACAAGAGACCCAGTACTTC.

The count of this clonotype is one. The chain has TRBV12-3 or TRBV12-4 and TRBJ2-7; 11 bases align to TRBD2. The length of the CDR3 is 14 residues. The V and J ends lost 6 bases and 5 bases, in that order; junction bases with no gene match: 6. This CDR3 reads CASSGTSGSDEQYF. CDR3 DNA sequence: TGTGCCAGCAGCGGTACTAGCGGGAGTGACGAGCAGTACTTC.

The CDR3 DNA reads as TGCAGTGCTAGGTTGGGGGAGATGGGAGAGACCCAGTACTTC. Amino acid sequence: CSARLGEMGETQYF. This chain uses TRBV20-1 with TRBJ2-5, with D perhaps matching TRBD1 or TRBD2 (5 bases each). Between the trimmed V and J ends, which lost 3 bases and 4 bases, there was a span of 15 bases. CDR3 length equals 14 residues. Germline V lookup: CDR1 DFQATT, CDR2 SNEGSKA (reference sequence).

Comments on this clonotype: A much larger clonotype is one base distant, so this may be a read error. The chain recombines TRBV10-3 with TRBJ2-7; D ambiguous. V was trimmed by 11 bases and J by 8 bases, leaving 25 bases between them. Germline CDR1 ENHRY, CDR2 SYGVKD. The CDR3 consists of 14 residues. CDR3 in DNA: TGTGCCGCCAAGCCGGGTCCCCTAAGGTACAAGCAGTACTTC. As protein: CAAKPGPLRYKQYF.

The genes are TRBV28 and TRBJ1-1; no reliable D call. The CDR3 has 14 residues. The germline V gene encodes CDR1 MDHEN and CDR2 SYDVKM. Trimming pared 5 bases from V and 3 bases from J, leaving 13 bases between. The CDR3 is CASSPHGRDTEAFF. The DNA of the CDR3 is TGTGCCAGCAGTCCTCACGGGCGTGACACTGAAGCTTTCTTT.

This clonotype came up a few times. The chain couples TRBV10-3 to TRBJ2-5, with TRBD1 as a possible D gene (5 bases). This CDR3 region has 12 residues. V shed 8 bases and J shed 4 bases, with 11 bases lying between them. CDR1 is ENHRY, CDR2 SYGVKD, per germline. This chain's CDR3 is CAIGAGIETQYF. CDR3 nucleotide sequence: TGTGCCATCGGCGCAGGGATAGAGACCCAGTACTTC.

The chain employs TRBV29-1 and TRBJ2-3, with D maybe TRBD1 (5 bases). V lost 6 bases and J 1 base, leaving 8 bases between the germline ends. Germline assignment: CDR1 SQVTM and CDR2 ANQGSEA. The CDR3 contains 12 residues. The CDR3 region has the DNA TGCAGCGTGCCCAGGGGCACAGATACGCAGTATTTT. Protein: CSVPRGTDTQYF.

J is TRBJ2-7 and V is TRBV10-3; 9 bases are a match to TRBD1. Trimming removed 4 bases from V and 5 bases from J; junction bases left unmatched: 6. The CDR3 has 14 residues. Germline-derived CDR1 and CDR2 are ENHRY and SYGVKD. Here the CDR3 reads CAISGQGGVHEQYF. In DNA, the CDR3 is TGTGCCATCAGTGGACAGGGGGGGGTCCACGAGCAGTACTTC.

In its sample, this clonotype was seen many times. Here the CDR3 reads CASSLGQYEQYF. Written as DNA, the CDR3 is TGTGCCAGCAGCTTGGGACAGTACGAGCAGTACTTC. This chain joins TRBV7-9 and TRBJ2-7, with 7 bases fitting TRBD1. This CDR3 has 12 amino acids. V was pared by 3 bases and J by 4 bases, with 0 bases of the junction left unmatched. The germline CDR1 and CDR2 sequences are SEHNR and FQNEAQ (reference sequence).

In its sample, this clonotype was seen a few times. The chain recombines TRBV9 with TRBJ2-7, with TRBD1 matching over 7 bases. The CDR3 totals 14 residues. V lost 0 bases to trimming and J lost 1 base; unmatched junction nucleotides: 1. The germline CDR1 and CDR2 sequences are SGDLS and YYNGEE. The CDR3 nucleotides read TGTGCCAGCAGCGTAGAGGGACAGTCCTACGAGCAGTACTTC. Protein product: CASSVEGQSYEQYF.

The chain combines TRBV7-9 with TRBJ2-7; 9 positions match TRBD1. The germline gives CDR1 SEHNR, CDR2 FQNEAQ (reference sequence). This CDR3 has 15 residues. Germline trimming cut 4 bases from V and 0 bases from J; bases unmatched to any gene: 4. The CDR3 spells CASSSDRGASYEQYF. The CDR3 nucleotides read TGTGCCAGCAGCTCCGACAGGGGGGCCTCCTACGAGCAGTACTTC.